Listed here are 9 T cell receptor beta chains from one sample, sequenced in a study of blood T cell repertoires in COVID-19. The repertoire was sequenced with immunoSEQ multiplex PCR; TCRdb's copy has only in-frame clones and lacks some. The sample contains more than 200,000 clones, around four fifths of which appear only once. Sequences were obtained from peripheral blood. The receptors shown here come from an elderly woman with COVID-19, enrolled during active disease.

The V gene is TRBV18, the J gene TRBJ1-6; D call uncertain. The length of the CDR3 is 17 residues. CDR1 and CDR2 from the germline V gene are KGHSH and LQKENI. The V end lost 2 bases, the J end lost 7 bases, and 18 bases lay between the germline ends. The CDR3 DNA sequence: TGTGCCAGCTCACCATTTAGCGGAACCCCGGGGAATTCACCCCTCCACTTT. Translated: CASSPFSGTPGNSPLHF.

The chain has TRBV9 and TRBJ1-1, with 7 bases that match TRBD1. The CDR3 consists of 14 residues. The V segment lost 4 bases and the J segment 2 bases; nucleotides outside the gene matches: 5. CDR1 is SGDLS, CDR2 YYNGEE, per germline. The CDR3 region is CASSRRTGNTEAFF. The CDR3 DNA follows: TGTGCCAGCAGCAGACGGACAGGCAACACTGAAGCTTTCTTT.

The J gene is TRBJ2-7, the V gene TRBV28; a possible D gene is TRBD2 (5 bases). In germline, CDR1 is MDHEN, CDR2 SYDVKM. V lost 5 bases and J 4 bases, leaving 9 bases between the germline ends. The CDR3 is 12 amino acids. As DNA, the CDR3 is TGTGCCAGCAGTGATCCGGGATACGAGCAGTACTTC. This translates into CASSDPGYEQYF.

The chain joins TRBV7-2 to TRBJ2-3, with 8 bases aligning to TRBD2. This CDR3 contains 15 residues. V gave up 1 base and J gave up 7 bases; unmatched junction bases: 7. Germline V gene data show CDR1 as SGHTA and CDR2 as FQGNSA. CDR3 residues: CASSLGGTRRNTQYF. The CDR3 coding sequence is TGTGCCAGCAGCTTAGGAGGGACTAGGCGAAATACGCAGTATTTT.

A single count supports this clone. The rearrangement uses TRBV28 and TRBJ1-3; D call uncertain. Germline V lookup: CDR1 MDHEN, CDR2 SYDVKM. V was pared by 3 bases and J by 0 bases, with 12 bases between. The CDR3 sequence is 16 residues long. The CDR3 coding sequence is TGTGCCAGCAGTTTGGTCCAGTATCACTCTGGAAACACCATATATTTT. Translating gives CASSLVQYHSGNTIYF.

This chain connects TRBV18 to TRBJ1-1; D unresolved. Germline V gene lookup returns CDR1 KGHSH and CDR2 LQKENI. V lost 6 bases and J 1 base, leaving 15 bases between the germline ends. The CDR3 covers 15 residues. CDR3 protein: CASSQERVWNTEAFF. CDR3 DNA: TGTGCCAGCTCCCAGGAGAGGGTTTGGAACACTGAAGCTTTCTTT.

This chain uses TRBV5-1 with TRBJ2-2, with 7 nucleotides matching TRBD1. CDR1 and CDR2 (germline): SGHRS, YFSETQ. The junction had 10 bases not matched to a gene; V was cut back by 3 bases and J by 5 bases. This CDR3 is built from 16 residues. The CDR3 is CASSYWDRKVTGELFF. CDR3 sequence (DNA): TGCGCCAGCAGCTACTGGGACAGAAAGGTGACCGGGGAGCTGTTTTTT. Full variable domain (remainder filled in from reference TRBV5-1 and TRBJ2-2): KAGVTQTPRYLIKTRGQQVTLSCSPISGHRSVSWYQQTPGQGLQFLFEYFSETQRNKGNFPGRFSGRQFSNSRSEMNVSTLELGDSALYLCASSYWDRKVTGELFFGEGSRLTVL.

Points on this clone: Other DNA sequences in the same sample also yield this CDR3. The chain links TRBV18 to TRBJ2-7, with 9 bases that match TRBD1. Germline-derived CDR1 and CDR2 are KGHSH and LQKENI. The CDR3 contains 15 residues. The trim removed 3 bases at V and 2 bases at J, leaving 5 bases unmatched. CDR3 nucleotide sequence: TGTGCCAGCTCACCCCCGGGACAGGGTGCCTACGAGCAGTACTTC. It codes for CASSPPGQGAYEQYF. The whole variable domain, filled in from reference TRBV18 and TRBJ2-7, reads NAGVMQNPRHLVRRRGQEARLRCSPMKGHSHVYWYRQLPEEGLKFMVYLQKENIIDESGMPKERFSAEFPKEGPSILRIQQVVRGDSAAYFCASSPPGQGAYEQYFGPGTRLTVT.

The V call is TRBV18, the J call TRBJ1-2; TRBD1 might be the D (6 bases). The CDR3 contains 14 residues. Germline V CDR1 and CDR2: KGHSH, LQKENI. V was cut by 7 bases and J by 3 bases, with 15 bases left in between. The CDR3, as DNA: TGTGCCAGCTTCCGGACAGACGCCTACTATGGCTACACCTTC. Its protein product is CASFRTDAYYGYTF.